The present T cell receptor beta chain was sequenced within a study of blood T cell repertoires in COVID-19. Study in general: The United States, Italy and Spain provided the acute and convalescent COVID-19 samples.

Original processing notes: Amplification of reference gene primers provided the estimated nucleated cell counts. Profiling relied on immunoSEQ multiplex PCR, and the TCRdb table lists in-frame clones only, not all of them. That table furnishes V, J and clone size, whereas the DNA furnished D and trimming. The table has under 200,000 clones, about 85% seen once; the top ten hold about 5.3%. The participants were between about 18 and 90 years old and came from some 23 US areas. In assigning cohorts, the study relied on participant-reported clinical history. This clone turned up a few times. Sequenced input: PBMCs or T cells enriched from blood (not recorded which). This receptor was obtained from a woman in her 40s with acute COVID-19.

The CDR3 DNA follows: TGTGCCAGCAGCCAGGGGGCGAACACTGAAGCTTTCTTT. Translating it yields CASSQGANTEAFF. The chain combines TRBV7-9 with TRBJ1-1; 8 positions agree with TRBD1. V lost 5 bases, J lost 1 base, and 0 bases stayed unmatched. This CDR3 spans 13 amino acids. Germline-derived CDR1 and CDR2 are SEHNR and FQNEAQ (reference sequence).